The text below deals with one T cell receptor (beta chain). The specificity of this receptor is unknown. Base-call qualities are not available, and no considerably larger clone is one nucleotide away. These data are taken from a study of T cell repertoires in ileal Crohn's disease (dated by TCRdb to about 2019). With regard to the full study: Median disease duration was roughly 8.2 years, and under 40% of patients were identified as active smokers at the time of surgery. The study ran alongside a multicentre cohort designed to identify predictors of early endoscopic recurrence after ileocolonic resection. Surgery was performed for a complication in all patients, with stricturing disease in roughly 61% and penetrating disease in roughly 39%. About half of the patients received postoperative therapy: roughly 10 received thiopurines and around 19 received anti-TNF agents. A total of 171 mucosal samples from 57 patients were sequenced, with samples obtained at several locations on the surgical specimen and at postoperative endoscopy. TCR repertoire analysis was done in fewer than 75 Crohn's disease patients from a prospective multicentre cohort. Endoscopic postoperative recurrence was defined by a Rutgeerts score above i0. Here is what the overall study found, with its caveats: A significantly higher proportion of clonal expansions was observed in active smokers at surgery than in non-smokers (roughly 27% vs 19%, p=0.02). Only a subgroup of patients, of unstated size, had mucosal CD4 and CD8 T cells sorted and sequenced. Compared with CD4 T cells, sorted CD8 T cells contained more high-frequency clones, which suggests that the mucosal expansions were mostly CD8. Endoscopic recurrence was found to be associated with higher high-frequency clone percentages at surgery, and recurrence was observed in all patients with clonality above 26.8% (18/57).

The germline V gene provides CDR1 SGHNT and CDR2 YENEEA. From its cysteine to its phenylalanine, the CDR3 spans 14 amino acids. Just the 42-base CDR3 DNA is kept, in frame starting at base 1. Trimming accounts for 5 bases at V and 7 bases at J, while the number of junction bases matched to no gene is 4. For commercial TCRB immunosequencing, about 500 nanograms of biopsy DNA were submitted for each sample. CDR3 regions were amplified from genomic DNA by Adaptive Biotechnology using a two-step, amplification bias-controlled multiplex PCR. Primers for every V and J gene segment were used in the first PCR, and barcodes and Illumina adapters were added in the second PCR. CDR3 libraries were sequenced using an Illumina instrument. The study's own analysis went as follows. The analysis drew on both the pipelines supplied by the vendor and custom analysis of the raw data in R/Bioconductor running R version 3.3.0. Clonality, which ranges from 0 to 1, was calculated as the inverse of the normalised Shannon entropy across all productive clones. High-frequency clones were defined as the share of the repertoire occupied by the top 100 clones, with only clones passing a 95% confidence test being retained. Repertoire diversity was measured with the Simpson index, and overlap between samples was measured with the Morisita-Horn index. As stored in TCRdb, this immuneACCESS dataset retains in-frame rearrangements with V and J assigned. A fraction of the clones does not appear; measured against another copy, unresolved V genes explain less than half of the discrepancy, and the remainder lacks a known reason. The D gene and trimming were derived from the DNA, and the V and J assignments and clone size from that table. The sample profile shows about 5,800 clones; approximately 95% of them were found once. About 0.3% of the sample lies in the top ten.

To be eligible, patients had to be adults with ileal or ileocolonic Crohn's disease and an indication for ileocolonic resection. Before DNA extraction, whole ileal mucosal biopsies were kept frozen at -80 degrees C. Genomic DNA was extracted from frozen whole biopsies with a TRizol-based method and quantified on a NanoDrop 2000 spectrophotometer. This receptor was taken from an adult with Crohn's disease. The chain is made from TRBV11-3 and TRBJ2-1; 11 junctional bases match TRBD2. The sample consisted of ileal tissue. The nucleotides are TGTGCCAGCAGCCCCTGGACTAGCGGGAATGAGCAGTTCTTC. It translates to CASSPWTSGNEQFF.